This T cell receptor (beta chain) was captured in a study of T cells in Graves' hyperthyroidism and ophthalmopathy. Germline-derived CDR1 and CDR2 are SGHTA and FQGTGA. This CDR3 comprises 15 residues. V dropped 5 bases and J dropped 3 bases, with 17 bases sitting between them. Amplification of TCR beta CDR3 regions was performed using RNA transcripts as template. The HTBI set primed first-round TCR CDR3 RT-PCR. TCRdb itself ran the multiplex PCR reads through MiXCR, one entry per CDR3 protein. The sample has about 640,000 distinct CDR3 sequences, 45% seen once. Input material: peripheral blood or thyroid tissue (not recorded which). The chain joins TRBV7-3 to TRBJ2-7; D possibly corresponds to TRBD1 (6 bases). This clonotype originated in an adult man with Graves' disease, either hyperthyroidism or ophthalmopathy (not recorded which). CDR3 coding DNA: TGTGCCAGCAGCATATACCCCGGACAGAACTACGAGCAGTACTTC. Its protein product is CASSIYPGQNYEQYF.